These 17 T cell receptor beta chains were sequenced from one sample in a study of blood T cell repertoires in COVID-19. The assay was immunoSEQ multiplex PCR, and TCRdb's table has in-frame clones only and misses some. The sample yields approximately 31,000 clones, 90% seen once. Sequenced input: peripheral blood. The receptor source for this set is a man in his sixties with active COVID-19.

The table lists this clone with a few counts. The V gene is TRBV6-5, the J gene TRBJ2-2; D might be TRBD1 (5 bases). The CDR3 is 16 residues long. The ends were cut back, 4 bases at V and 1 base at J, with 13 bases in the middle. From germline, CDR1 is MNHEY and CDR2 SVGAGI. Here the CDR3 reads CASSFHRFGNTGELFF. The CDR3 nucleotides read TGTGCCAGCAGTTTCCACAGGTTCGGGAACACCGGGGAGCTGTTTTTT.

CDR3 amino acids: CASRATDNYGYTF. The CDR3 region has the DNA TGTGCCAGCAGAGCCACAGACAACTATGGCTACACCTTC. The rearrangement joins TRBV9 to TRBJ1-2; D gene unclear. Trimming pared 5 bases from V and 2 bases from J, leaving 10 bases between. The V gene's germline CDR1 is SGDLS and CDR2 YYNGEE. The CDR3 totals 13 residues.

The chain couples TRBV18 to TRBJ1-1, with D perhaps TRBD1 (6 bases). The germline V gene encodes CDR1 KGHSH and CDR2 LQKENI. The CDR3 has 13 residues. V was trimmed by 3 bases and J by 4 bases, leaving 9 bases between them. CDR3 bases: TGTGCCAGCTCACCCCGGGACACCACTGAAGCTTTCTTT. It specifies CASSPRDTTEAFF. The full variable domain, in which reference TRBV18 and TRBJ1-1 provide the parts outside the CDR3, is NAGVMQNPRHLVRRRGQEARLRCSPMKGHSHVYWYRQLPEEGLKFMVYLQKENIIDESGMPKERFSAEFPKEGPSILRIQQVVRGDSAAYFCASSPRDTTEAFFGQGTRLTVV.

The V gene is TRBV2, the J gene TRBJ2-2; TRBD1 might be the D (5 bases). The germline V and J ends were trimmed by 4 bases and 0 bases, with 9 bases remaining between them. This CDR3 region has 15 residues. CDR1 and CDR2 (germline): SNHLY, FYNNEI. CDR3 coding DNA: TGTGCCAGCAGTGTGAACAGGCCGAACACCGGGGAGCTGTTTTTT. This encodes CASSVNRPNTGELFF. Full variable domain (missing parts from reference TRBV2 and TRBJ2-2): EPEVTQTPSHQVTQMGQEVILRCVPISNHLYFYWYRQILGQKVEFLVSFYNNEISEKSEIFDDQFSVERPDGSNFTLKIRSTKLEDSAMYFCASSVNRPNTGELFFGEGSRLTVL.

The sample holds one count of this clone. The rearrangement uses TRBV5-1 and TRBJ1-2; perhaps TRBD1 as D (5 bases). V lost 6 bases and J lost 3, with 21 bases in between. The CDR3 consists of 16 residues. Germline V lookup: CDR1 SGHRS, CDR2 YFSETQ. CDR3 nucleotides: TGCGCCAGCAAGGTTGACAGTGCCATCCGGGACTATGGCTACACCTTC. Protein product: CASKVDSAIRDYGYTF. The whole variable domain, remainder taken from reference TRBV5-1 and TRBJ1-2, is KAGVTQTPRYLIKTRGQQVTLSCSPISGHRSVSWYQQTPGQGLQFLFEYFSETQRNKGNFPGRFSGRQFSNSRSEMNVSTLELGDSALYLCASKVDSAIRDYGYTFGSGTRLTVV.

The chain joins TRBV7-9 to TRBJ2-7; a possible D gene is TRBD1 (6 bases). In germline, CDR1 is SEHNR, CDR2 FQNEAQ (reference sequence). There are 14 residues in the CDR3. Between the trimmed V and J ends, which lost 0 bases and 2 bases, there was a span of 8 bases. The CDR3 coding sequence is TGTGCCAGCAGCTTAGCGGGGGCAACCTACGAGCAGTACTTC. Residues: CASSLAGATYEQYF.

The rearrangement joins TRBV9 to TRBJ1-1; TRBD1 matches at 7 bases. CDR1 is SGDLS and CDR2 is YYNGEE in the germline V gene. The CDR3 loop spans 15 amino acids. Trimming removed 4 bases from V and 3 bases from J; junction bases left unmatched: 9. CDR3 sequence reads: CASSPRQGTYTEAFF. CDR3 sequence (DNA): TGTGCCAGCAGCCCCCGACAGGGTACGTACACTGAAGCTTTCTTT.

The CDR3 region has the DNA TGTGCCAGCAGTTTGGGCACAGGGGTTGGCTACACCTTC. Its translation: CASSLGTGVGYTF. The chain recombines TRBV28 with TRBJ1-2; 7 positions match TRBD1. V lost 3 bases to trimming and J lost 7 bases; unmatched junction nucleotides: 5. The CDR3 contains 13 residues. Germline V gene lookup returns CDR1 MDHEN and CDR2 SYDVKM.

The gene calls are TRBV7-2 and TRBJ2-5; D call uncertain. The CDR3 totals 13 residues. The V end lost 1 base, the J end lost 5 bases, and 8 bases lay between the germline ends. CDR1 is SGHTA, CDR2 FQGNSA, per germline. CDR3 DNA: TGTGCCAGCAGCTTAGGGTTGAGGGAGACCCAGTACTTC. It encodes CASSLGLRETQYF.

The rearrangement links TRBV11-2 to TRBJ2-7, with 9 positions matching TRBD1. The CDR3 consists of 15 residues. The J segment lost 0 bases and the V segment lost 5 bases, leaving 5 bases of the junction unmatched. Germline V gene lookup returns CDR1 SGHAT and CDR2 FQNNGV. Written as DNA, the CDR3 is TGTGCCAGCAGCACCTACAGGGGGCACTCCTACGAGCAGTACTTC. It codes for CASSTYRGHSYEQYF. The whole variable domain, filled in from reference TRBV11-2 and TRBJ2-7, reads EAGVAQSPRYKIIEKRQSVAFWCNPISGHATLYWYQQILGQGPKLLIQFQNNGVVDDSQLPKDRFSAERLKGVDSTLKIQPAKLEDSAVYLCASSTYRGHSYEQYFGPGTRLTVT.

The rearrangement joins TRBV5-4 to TRBJ1-3; D may be TRBD1 (5 bases). The length of the CDR3 is 14 residues. With 1 base removed from V and 4 bases from J, the gap between germline ends came to 9 bases. Germline V gene data show CDR1 as SGHNT and CDR2 as YYREEE (reference sequence). The CDR3 protein is CASSLTGRGNTIYF. CDR3 nucleotide sequence: TGTGCCAGCAGCTTGACAGGCCGGGGAAACACCATATATTTT.

This chain uses TRBV7-9 with TRBJ1-2; D unclear. Germline loops: CDR1 SEHNR, CDR2 FQNEAQ (reference sequence). Trimming removed 3 bases from V and 4 bases from J, with 3 bases in between. The CDR3 is 11 residues long. The CDR3 nucleotides are TGTGCCAGCAGCTTTAGCTATGGCTACACCTTC. It specifies CASSFSYGYTF.

The chain has TRBV4-1 and TRBJ2-3, with unresolved D. V lost 4 bases and J lost 0, with 8 bases in between. CDR1 is MGHRA and CDR2 is YSYEKL in the germline V gene. The CDR3 has 14 residues. As DNA, the CDR3 is TGCGCCAGCAGCCGCACTACTAGCACAGATACGCAGTATTTT. Translating it yields CASSRTTSTDTQYF.

The gene calls are TRBV28 and TRBJ2-4; D is possibly TRBD1 (6 bases). There are 13 residues in the CDR3. Per germline, CDR1 MDHEN and CDR2 SYDVKM. Trimming removed 6 bases at V and 8 bases at J, with 14 bases between. This chain's CDR3 is CASRETGRDIQYF. CDR3 nucleotide sequence: TGTGCCAGCAGGGAGACAGGAAGGGACATTCAGTACTTC.

The chain combines TRBV19 with TRBJ1-1; D possibly corresponds to TRBD1 (6 bases). Germline V lookup: CDR1 LNHDA, CDR2 SQIVND (reference sequence). Trimming left V 0 bases short and J 2 bases short, with 7 bases between. The CDR3 loop spans 14 amino acids. The CDR3 region is CASSIDRGNTEAFF. The CDR3 DNA sequence: TGTGCCAGTAGTATAGACAGGGGAAACACTGAAGCTTTCTTT.

This chain links TRBV11-2 with TRBJ1-1; TRBD1 might be the D (5 bases). Germline assignment: CDR1 SGHAT and CDR2 FQNNGV. The V end lost 2 bases, the J end lost 8 bases, and 12 bases lay between the germline ends. The CDR3 runs to 13 residues. The CDR3 loop is CASSLQGSVEAFF. The CDR3 DNA reads TGTGCCAGCAGCTTACAGGGATCGGTCGAAGCTTTCTTT.

This chain connects TRBV7-9 to TRBJ2-5; TRBD2 matches at 7 bases. The CDR3 consists of 16 residues. The V gene end was trimmed by 0 bases and the J gene end by 5 bases; junction bases not matched to a gene: 9. Germline V CDR1 and CDR2: SEHNR, FQNEAQ (reference sequence). CDR3 DNA sequence: TGTGCCAGCAGCTTAGCGGCTAGCGGCCCTCACGAGACCCAGTACTTC. This sequence encodes CASSLAASGPHETQYF.